This T cell receptor (beta chain) comes out of a study of T cell repertoires in cytomegalovirus infection. Study findings and constraints: Cumulative public TCR beta family frequency identified carriers of CMV plus the relevant HLA. Dominating the ex vivo response were HLA-C-restricted CMV-specific TCR beta clonotypes.

TCRdb re-called the reads with MiXCR, one entry per CDR3 protein. The sample gives 75,000 to 100,000 distinct CDR3 sequences, roughly 29% of which show up once; 65% to 75% is in the top ten. This CDR3 is built from 16 residues. The junction had 12 bases not matched to a gene; V was cut back by 2 bases and J by 6 bases. CDR1 and CDR2 (germline): MGHRA, YSYEKL. For this clonotype: Its antigen remains unidentified.

Sequences were derived from CD8+ T cells from cultured PBMCs, sampled from culture after CMV antigen stimulation. The source of this sequence is a human donor in good health (CMV status not recorded). Some clones in this sample may be carry-over from other donors' samples. The genes are TRBV4-1 and TRBJ2-7; 8 bases match TRBD1. The CDR3 DNA is TGCGCCAGCAGCCAATCGGGACAGGCGCTTTTCCTCGAGCAGTACTTC. Translation: CASSQSGQALFLEQYF.